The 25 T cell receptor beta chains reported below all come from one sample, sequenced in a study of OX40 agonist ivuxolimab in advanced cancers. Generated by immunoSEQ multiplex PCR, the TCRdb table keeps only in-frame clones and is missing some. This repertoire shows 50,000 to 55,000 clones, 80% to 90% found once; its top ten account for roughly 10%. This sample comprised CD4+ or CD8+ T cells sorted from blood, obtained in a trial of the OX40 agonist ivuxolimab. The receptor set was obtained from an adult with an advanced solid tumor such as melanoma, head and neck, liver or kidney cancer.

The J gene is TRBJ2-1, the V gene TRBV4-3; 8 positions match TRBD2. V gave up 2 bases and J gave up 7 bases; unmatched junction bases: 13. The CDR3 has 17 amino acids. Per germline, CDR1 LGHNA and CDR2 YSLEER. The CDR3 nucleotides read TGCGCCAGCAGCCAATCGGCGGCGGGGGGAAAATTGAATGAGCAGTTCTTC. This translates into CASSQSAAGGKLNEQFF.

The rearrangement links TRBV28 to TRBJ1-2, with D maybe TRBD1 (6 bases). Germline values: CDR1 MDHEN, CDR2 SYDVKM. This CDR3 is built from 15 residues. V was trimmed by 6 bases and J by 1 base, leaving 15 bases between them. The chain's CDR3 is CASRRPDSFNYGYTF. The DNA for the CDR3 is TGTGCCAGCAGAAGACCGGACAGTTTTAACTATGGCTACACCTTC.

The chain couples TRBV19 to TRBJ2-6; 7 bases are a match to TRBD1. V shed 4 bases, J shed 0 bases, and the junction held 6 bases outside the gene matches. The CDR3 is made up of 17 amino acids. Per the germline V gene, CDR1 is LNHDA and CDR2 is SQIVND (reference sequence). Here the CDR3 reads CASSTGQVPSGANVLTF. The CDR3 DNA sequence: TGTGCCAGTAGTACTGGACAGGTCCCCTCTGGGGCCAACGTCCTGACTTTC.

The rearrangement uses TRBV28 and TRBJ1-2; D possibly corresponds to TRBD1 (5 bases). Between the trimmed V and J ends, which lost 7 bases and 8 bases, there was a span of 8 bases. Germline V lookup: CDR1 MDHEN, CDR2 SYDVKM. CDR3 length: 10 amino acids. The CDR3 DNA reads TGTGCCAGCAATGGGGGAGGCTACACCTTC. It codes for CASNGGGYTF.

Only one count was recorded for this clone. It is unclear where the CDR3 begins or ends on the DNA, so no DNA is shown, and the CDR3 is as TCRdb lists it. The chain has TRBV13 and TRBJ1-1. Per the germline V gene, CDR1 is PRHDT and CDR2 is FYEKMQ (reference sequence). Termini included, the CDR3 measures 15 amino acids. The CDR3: CASSSSGRANTEAFF.

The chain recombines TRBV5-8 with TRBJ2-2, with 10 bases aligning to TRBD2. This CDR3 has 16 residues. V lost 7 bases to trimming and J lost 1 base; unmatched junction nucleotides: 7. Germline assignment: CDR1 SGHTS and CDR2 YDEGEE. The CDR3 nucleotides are TGTGCCAGCCGACTCAGGACTAGCGGGAACACCGGGGAGCTGTTTTTT. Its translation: CASRLRTSGNTGELFF. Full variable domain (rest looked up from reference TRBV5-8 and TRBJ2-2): EAGVTQSPTHLIKTRGQQATLRCSPISGHTSVYWYQQALGLGLQFLLWYDEGEERNRGNFPPRFSGRQFPNYSSELNVNALELEDSALYLCASRLRTSGNTGELFFGEGSRLTVL.

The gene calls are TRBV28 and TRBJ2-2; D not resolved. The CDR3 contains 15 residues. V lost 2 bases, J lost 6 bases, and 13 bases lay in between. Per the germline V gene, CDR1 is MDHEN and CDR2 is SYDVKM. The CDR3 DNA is TGTGCCAGCAGTTTAAAGGGAAGGAAAGCCGGGGAGCTGTTTTTT. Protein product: CASSLKGRKAGELFF.

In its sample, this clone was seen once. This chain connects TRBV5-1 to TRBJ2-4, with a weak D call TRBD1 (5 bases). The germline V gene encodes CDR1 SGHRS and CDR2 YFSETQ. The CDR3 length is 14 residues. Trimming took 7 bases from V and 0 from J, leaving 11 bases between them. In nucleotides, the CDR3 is TGCGCCAGCTCCGTAGGGGAAGCCAAAAACATTCAGTACTTC. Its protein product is CASSVGEAKNIQYF.

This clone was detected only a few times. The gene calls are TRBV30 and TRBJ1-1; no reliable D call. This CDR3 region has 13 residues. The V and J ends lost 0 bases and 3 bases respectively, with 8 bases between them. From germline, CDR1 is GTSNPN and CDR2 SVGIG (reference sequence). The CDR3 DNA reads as TGTGCCTGGAGTGTGGAGGTCGACACTGAAGCTTTCTTT. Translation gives CAWSVEVDTEAFF.

DNA for the CDR3: TGCGCCAGCAGCCAAGATCGGAGGGAGGATCAGCCCCAGCATTTT. Its translation: CASSQDRREDQPQHF. V and J are TRBV4-1 and TRBJ1-5; D call uncertain. The ends were cut back, 0 bases at V and 5 bases at J, with 11 bases in the middle. CDR1 MGHRA and CDR2 YSYEKL come from the germline V gene. The CDR3 consists of 15 residues.

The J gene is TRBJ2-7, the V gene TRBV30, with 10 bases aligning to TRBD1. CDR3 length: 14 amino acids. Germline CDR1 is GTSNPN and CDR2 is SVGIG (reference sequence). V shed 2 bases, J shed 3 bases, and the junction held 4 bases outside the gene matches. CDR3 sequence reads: CAWSPGQGYYEQYF. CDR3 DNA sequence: TGTGCCTGGAGTCCGGGACAGGGGTACTACGAGCAGTACTTC.

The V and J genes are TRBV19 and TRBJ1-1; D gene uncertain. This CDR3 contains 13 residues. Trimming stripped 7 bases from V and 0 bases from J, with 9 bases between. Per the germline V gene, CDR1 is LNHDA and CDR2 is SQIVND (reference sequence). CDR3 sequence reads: CASTTRVNTEAFF. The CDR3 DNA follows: TGTGCCAGTACAACGAGAGTGAACACTGAAGCTTTCTTT. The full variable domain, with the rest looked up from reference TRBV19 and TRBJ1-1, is DGGITQSPKYLFRKEGQNVTLSCEQNLNHDAMYWYRQDPGQGLRLIYYSQIVNDFQKGDIAEGYSVSREKKESFPLTVTSAQKNPTAFYLCASTTRVNTEAFFGQGTRLTVV.

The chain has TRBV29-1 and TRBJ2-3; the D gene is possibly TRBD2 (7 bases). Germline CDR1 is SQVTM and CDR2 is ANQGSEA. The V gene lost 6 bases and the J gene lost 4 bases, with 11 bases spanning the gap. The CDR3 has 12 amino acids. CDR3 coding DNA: TGCAGCGTCGGGCGGGGGCCAGATACGCAGTATTTT. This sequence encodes CSVGRGPDTQYF.

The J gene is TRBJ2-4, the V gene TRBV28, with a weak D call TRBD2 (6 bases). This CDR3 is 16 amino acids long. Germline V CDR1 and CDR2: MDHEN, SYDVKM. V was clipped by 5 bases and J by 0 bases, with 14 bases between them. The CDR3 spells CASSNRGEVAKNIQYF. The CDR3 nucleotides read TGTGCCAGCAGTAACCGAGGGGAGGTAGCCAAAAACATTCAGTACTTC.

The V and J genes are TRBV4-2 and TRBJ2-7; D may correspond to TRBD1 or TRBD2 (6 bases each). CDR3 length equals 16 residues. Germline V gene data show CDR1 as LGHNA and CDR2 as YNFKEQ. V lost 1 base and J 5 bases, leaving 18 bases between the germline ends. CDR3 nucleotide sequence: TGTGCCAGCAGCCAAGGATTGGGGGGCCCGGGGGACGAGCAGTACTTC. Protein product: CASSQGLGGPGDEQYF.

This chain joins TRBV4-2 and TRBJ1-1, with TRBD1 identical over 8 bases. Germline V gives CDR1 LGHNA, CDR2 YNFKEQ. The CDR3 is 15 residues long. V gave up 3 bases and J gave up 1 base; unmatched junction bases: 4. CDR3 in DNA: TGTGCCAGCAGCCAGGCTCAGGGGGCGAACACTGAAGCTTTCTTT. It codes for CASSQAQGANTEAFF.

The CDR3 nucleotides read TGTGCCAGCAGTTACGCGGACAGGGGAAACTATGGCTACACCTTC. Protein sequence: CASSYADRGNYGYTF. V usage is TRBV6-6 and J usage is TRBJ1-2, with 9 positions matching TRBD1. CDR1 is MNHNY, CDR2 SVGAGI, per germline (reference sequence). J was trimmed by 2 bases and V by 2 bases; bases with no gene match: 3. The CDR3 covers 15 residues.

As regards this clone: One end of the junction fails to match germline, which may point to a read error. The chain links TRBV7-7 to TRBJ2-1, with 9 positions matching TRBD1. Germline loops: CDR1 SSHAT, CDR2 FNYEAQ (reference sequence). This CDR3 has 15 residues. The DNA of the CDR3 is TGTGCTAGCAGCCCGGGACAGGGTAATGGCAATGAGCAGTTCTTC. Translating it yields CASSPGQGNGNEQFF.

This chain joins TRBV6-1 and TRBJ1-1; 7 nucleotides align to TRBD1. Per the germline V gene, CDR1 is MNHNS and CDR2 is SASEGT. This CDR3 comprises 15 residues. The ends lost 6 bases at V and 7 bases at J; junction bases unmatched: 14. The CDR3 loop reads CASRGQTRDSSEAFF. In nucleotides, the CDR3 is TGTGCCAGCAGAGGACAGACCCGGGACAGCAGTGAAGCTTTCTTT.

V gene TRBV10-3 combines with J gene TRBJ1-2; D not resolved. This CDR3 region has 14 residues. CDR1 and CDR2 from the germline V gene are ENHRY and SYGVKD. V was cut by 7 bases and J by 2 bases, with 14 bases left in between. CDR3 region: CAITPGSLNYGYTF. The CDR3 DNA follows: TGTGCCATCACCCCCGGGTCCTTGAACTATGGCTACACCTTC.

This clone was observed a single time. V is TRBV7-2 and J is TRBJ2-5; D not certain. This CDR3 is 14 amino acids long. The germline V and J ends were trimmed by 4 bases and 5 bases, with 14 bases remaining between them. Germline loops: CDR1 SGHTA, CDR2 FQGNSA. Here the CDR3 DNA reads TGTGCCAGCAGCTCCCCCCTCAGACCCGAGACCCAGTACTTC. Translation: CASSSPLRPETQYF.

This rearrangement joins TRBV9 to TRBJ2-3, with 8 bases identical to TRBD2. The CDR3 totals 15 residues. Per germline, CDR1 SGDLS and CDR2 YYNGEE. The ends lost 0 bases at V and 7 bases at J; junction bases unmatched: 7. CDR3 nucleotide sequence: TGTGCCAGCAGCGTAGCGCCTAGCGGGTCTTATACGCAGTATTTT. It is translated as CASSVAPSGSYTQYF.

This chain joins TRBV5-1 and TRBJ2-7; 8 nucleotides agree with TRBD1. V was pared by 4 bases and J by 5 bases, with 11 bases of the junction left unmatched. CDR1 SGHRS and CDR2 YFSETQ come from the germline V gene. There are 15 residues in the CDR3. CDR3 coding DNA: TGCGCCAGCAGCATCCAGGGGGCCCCTTGGGACGAGCAGTACTTC. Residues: CASSIQGAPWDEQYF.

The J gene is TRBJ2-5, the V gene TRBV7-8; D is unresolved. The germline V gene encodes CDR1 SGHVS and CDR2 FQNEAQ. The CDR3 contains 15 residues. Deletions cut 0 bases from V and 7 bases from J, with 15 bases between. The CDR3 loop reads CASSLAGMDVGTQYF. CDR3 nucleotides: TGTGCCAGCAGCTTAGCGGGAATGGATGTTGGGACCCAGTACTTC.

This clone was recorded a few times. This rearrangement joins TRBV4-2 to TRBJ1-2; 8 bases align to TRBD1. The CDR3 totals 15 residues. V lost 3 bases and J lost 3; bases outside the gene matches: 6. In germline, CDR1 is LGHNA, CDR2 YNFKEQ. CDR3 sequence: CASSQAYRGDYGYTF. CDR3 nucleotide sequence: TGTGCCAGCAGCCAGGCTTACAGGGGGGACTATGGCTACACCTTC.